This TCR beta chain was identified in a study of T cells expressing NK-cell markers. Background on the study: It was from sorted CD3+CD56+NKG2C+, CD3+CD56+NKG2C- and CD3+CD56-NKG2C+ T cells that TCR beta repertoires came. Seropositivity for HCMV was found in seven of the eight sequenced donors, with one seronegative.

CDR1 and CDR2 (germline): MNHEY, SVGEGT. The CDR3 totals 15 residues. It was by 5'RACE template switching with UMIs that TCR beta cDNA was made. TCRdb reprocessed the 5' RACE reads, keeping one entry per CDR3 protein, no DNA. The sample includes roughly 390,000 distinct CDR3 sequences. Study-wide results and limits: Once again these clonotypes came out on top in the CD3+CD56-NKG2C+ fraction of several donors.

Comments on this clonotype: What it recognizes is unknown.

The clonotype comes from a man aged 18 to 69 in good health. The V gene is TRBV6-2 or TRBV6-3, the J gene TRBJ2-7; no DNA is available, so the TRBD1 call from TCRdb remains unchecked. Input material: blood T cells: a sorted CD56 or NKG2C T cell subset, CD4+ or CD8+ T cells, or bulk PBMC T cells (not recorded which). This CDR3 is CASTTPGQGSYEQYF.